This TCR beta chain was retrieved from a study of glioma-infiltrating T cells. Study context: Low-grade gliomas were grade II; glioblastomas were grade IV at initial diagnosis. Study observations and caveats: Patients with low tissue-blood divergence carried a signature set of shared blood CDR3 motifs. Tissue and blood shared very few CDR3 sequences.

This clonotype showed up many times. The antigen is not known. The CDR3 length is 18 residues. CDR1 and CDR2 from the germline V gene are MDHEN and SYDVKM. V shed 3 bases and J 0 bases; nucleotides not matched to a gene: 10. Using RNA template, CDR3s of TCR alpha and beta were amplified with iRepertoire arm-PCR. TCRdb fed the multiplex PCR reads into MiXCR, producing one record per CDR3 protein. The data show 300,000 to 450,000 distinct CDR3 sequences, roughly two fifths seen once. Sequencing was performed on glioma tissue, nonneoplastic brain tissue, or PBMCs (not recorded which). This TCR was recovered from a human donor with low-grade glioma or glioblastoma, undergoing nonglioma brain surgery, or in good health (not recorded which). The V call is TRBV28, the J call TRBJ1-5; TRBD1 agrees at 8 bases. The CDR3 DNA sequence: TGTGCCAGCAGTTTGGGCGGGCAGGGGGCGTATAGCAATCAGCCCCAGCATTTT. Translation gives CASSLGGQGAYSNQPQHF.